Included here is one TCR beta chain sequence, with context. Libraries were prepared by immunoSEQ multiplex PCR; TCRdb keeps only in-frame clonotypes and omits some of them. The table lists about 43,000 clones, roughly 94% of them singletons. This sample stems from a study of control samples from healthy donors and cancer patients. The germline V gene encodes CDR1 LNHDA and CDR2 SQIVND (reference sequence). The CDR3 has 17 residues. V shed 0 bases and J 4 bases; nucleotides not matched to a gene: 7. The chain couples TRBV19 to TRBJ2-3; TRBD1 matches 10 bases. The sequence was collected from a man in his sixties in good health. The sequenced material came from blood. CDR3 amino acids: CASSIDRGQGGADTQYF. The CDR3 DNA reads as TGTGCCAGTAGTATAGATAGAGGACAGGGGGGAGCAGATACGCAGTATTTT.